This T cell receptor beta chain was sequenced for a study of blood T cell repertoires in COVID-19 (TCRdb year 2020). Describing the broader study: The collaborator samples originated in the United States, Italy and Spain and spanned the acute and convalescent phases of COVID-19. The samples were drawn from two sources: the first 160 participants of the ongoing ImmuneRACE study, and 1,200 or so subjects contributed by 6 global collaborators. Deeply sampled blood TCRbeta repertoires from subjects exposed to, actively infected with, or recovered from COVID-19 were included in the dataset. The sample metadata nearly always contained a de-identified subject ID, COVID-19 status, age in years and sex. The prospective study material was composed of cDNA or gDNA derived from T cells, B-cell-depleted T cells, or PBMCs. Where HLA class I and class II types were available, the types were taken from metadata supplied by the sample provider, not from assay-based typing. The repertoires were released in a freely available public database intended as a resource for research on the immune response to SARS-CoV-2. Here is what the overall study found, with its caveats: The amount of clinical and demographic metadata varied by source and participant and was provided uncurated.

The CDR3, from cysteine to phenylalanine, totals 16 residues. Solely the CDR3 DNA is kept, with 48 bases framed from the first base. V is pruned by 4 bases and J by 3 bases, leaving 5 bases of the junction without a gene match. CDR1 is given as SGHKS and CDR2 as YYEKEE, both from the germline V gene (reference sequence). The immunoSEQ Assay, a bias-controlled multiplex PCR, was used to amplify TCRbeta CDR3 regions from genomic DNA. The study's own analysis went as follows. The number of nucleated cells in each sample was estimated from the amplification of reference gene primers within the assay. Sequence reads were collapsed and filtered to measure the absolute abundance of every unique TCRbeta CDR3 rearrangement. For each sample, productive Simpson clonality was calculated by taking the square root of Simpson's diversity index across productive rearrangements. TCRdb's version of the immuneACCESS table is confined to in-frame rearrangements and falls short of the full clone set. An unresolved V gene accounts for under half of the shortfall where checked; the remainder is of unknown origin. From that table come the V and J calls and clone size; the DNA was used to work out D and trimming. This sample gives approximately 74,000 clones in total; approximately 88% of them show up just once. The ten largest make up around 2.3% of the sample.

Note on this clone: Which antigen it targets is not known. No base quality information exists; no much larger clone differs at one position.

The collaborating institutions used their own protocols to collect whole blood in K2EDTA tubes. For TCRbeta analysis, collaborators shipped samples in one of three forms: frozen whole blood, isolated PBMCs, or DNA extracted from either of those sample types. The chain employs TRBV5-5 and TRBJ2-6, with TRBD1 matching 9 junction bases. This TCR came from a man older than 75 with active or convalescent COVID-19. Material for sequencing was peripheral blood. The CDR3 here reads CASSQTGGSGANVLTF. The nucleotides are TGTGCCAGCAGCCAGACAGGGGGTAGTGGGGCCAACGTCCTGACTTTC.